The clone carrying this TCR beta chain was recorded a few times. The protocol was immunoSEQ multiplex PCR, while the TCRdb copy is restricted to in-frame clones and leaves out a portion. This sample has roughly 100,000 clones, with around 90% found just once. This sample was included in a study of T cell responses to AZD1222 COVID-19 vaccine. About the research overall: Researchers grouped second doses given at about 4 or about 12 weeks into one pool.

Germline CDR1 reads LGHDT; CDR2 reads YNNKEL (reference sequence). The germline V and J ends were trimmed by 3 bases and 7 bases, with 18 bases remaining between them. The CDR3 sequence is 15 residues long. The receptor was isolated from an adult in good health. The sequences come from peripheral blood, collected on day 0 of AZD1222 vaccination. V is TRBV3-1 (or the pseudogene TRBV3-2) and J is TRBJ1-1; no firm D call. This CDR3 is CASSQLGFGNLEAFF. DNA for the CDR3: TGTGCCAGCAGCCAGCTTGGCTTTGGCAACCTTGAAGCTTTCTTT.